This T cell receptor beta chain was retrieved from a study of graft-versus-host responses after intestinal transplantation. In the study overall: Anti-thymocyte globulin induction preceded two to four years of tacrolimus and steroid maintenance in all recipients.

Notes on this clone: Its specificity is unknown.

The CDR3 has 13 residues. The V end was cut by 6 bases, the J end by 4 bases, with 14 bases between. Germline CDR1 and CDR2: SQVTM and ANQGSEA. Libraries were prepared by immunoSEQ multiplex PCR; TCRdb keeps only in-frame clonotypes and omits some of them. The table records fewer than 85,000 clones, 84% of them present only once. The chain uses TRBV29-1 and TRBJ2-3, with a possible D match to TRBD1 (6 bases). This receptor was taken from a human donor who was the organ donor for an intestinal transplant. Specimen: unstimulated CD4+ T cells sorted from spleen or lymph node cells, collected before transplant. CDR3 sequence: CSVSIRQADTQYF. In nucleotides, the CDR3 is TGCAGCGTCTCAATCCGACAGGCAGATACGCAGTATTTT.